These 26 T cell receptor beta chains were all obtained from the same sample, sequenced in a study of blood T cells in healthy people across ages. Combining a sample-barcoded 5' primer with a J-beta primer mix, a second PCR ran for 7 to 11 cycles. TCRdb recomputed calls from the 5' RACE reads with MiXCR, one row per CDR3 protein. Altogether around 1,000,000 distinct CDR3 sequences are present, approximately 25% being singletons, with the ten largest covering around 0.75%. The sample was also reused in another study, on T cells of mothers and their children.

Sequencing was done on a sample of blood. The receptors here all came from a girl aged 2-10 years in good health.

This clonotype was seen ten or more times. V and J are TRBV12-3 or TRBV12-4 and TRBJ1-1; 7 nucleotides line up with TRBD1. Germline trimming cut 2 bases from V and 5 bases from J; bases unmatched to any gene: 2. This CDR3 has 13 amino acids. The CDR3 loop reads CASSLQGETEAFF. CDR3 nucleotide sequence: TGTGCCAGCAGTTTACAGGGGGAAACTGAAGCTTTCTTT.

This clonotype was detected only a few times. The CDR3 bases are TGTGCCAGCAGTCCACAGACCTGGGATGGCTACACCTTC. This gives the protein CASSPQTWDGYTF. The chain is built from TRBV28 and TRBJ1-2; D gene unclear. V was clipped by 5 bases and J by 6 bases, with 13 bases between them. This CDR3 has 13 residues. The germline V gene encodes CDR1 MDHEN and CDR2 SYDVKM.

This clonotype was picked up a small number of times. The chain is built from TRBV4-3 and TRBJ2-1; no clear D. This CDR3 region has 13 residues. Germline lookup yields CDR1 LGHNA and CDR2 YSLEER. V shed 0 bases and J shed 10 bases, with 10 bases lying between them. The CDR3 region has the DNA TGCGCCAGCAGCCAAGATTCAGCGTGGGAGCAGTTCTTC. This translates into CASSQDSAWEQFF.

The chain has TRBV4-1 and TRBJ1-2; TRBD1 matches 9 bases. After removal of 0 bases from V and 4 bases from J, the junction contained 12 bases not matched to a gene. CDR3 size: 18 residues. Germline V gene data show CDR1 as MGHRA and CDR2 as YSYEKL. This CDR3 is CASSQDRWSRTGAYGYTF. The CDR3 DNA sequence: TGCGCCAGCAGCCAAGATAGGTGGAGTCGGACAGGGGCCTATGGCTACACCTTC.

The CDR3 sequence: CASSREDARKETQYF. The CDR3 nucleotides are TGTGCCAGCAGCCGGGAGGATGCCCGAAAAGAGACCCAGTACTTC. The chain recombines TRBV5-5 with TRBJ2-5; TRBD2 agrees at 7 bases. The length of the CDR3 is 15 residues. With V trimmed by 4 bases and J by 3 bases, 9 bases remained unmatched. The V gene's germline CDR1 is SGHKS and CDR2 YYEKEE (reference sequence).

The chain combines TRBV4-3 with TRBJ1-6; D not resolved. With 1 base removed from V and 3 bases from J, the gap between germline ends came to 13 bases. CDR3 size: 17 residues. Per germline, CDR1 LGHNA and CDR2 YSLEER. Here the CDR3 reads CASSQGRAGVYNSPLHF. The DNA for the CDR3 is TGCGCCAGCAGCCAAGGGAGGGCCGGAGTCTATAATTCACCCCTCCACTTT.

This sequence joins TRBV28 and TRBJ2-7; D remains ambiguous. The germline V and J ends were trimmed by 4 bases and 3 bases, with 7 bases remaining between them. Germline V gives CDR1 MDHEN, CDR2 SYDVKM. CDR3 length equals 12 residues. The CDR3 spells CASSSYIYEQYF. DNA for the CDR3: TGTGCCAGCAGTTCCTACATCTACGAGCAGTACTTC.

The gene calls are TRBV19 and TRBJ1-2; no firm D call. Looked up from germline, CDR1 is LNHDA and CDR2 is SQIVND (reference sequence). V was clipped by 9 bases and J by 1 base, with 6 bases between them. The CDR3 has 11 amino acids. The CDR3 protein is CASLYNYGYTF. CDR3 DNA sequence: TGTGCCAGCCTTTATAACTATGGCTACACCTTC.

J is TRBJ2-3 and V is TRBV29-1; TRBD1 aligns across 8 bases. CDR3 size: 14 residues. V was pared by 6 bases and J by 4 bases, with 9 bases of the junction left unmatched. In germline, CDR1 is SQVTM, CDR2 ANQGSEA. DNA for the CDR3: TGCAGCGTCCGCGACAGGGGCCCTTCAGATACGCAGTATTTT. Amino acids: CSVRDRGPSDTQYF.

In the case of this clonotype: One end of the junction is discordant with germline, which a read error may explain. This CDR3 is CASSYSRRSTDTQYF. The CDR3 DNA reads as TGTGCCAGCAGCTACTCCCGTCGGAGCACAGATACGCAGTATTTT. The gene calls are TRBV6-2 or TRBV6-3 and TRBJ2-3; no firm D call. CDR3 length: 15 residues. Germline CDR1 is MNHEY and CDR2 is SVGEGT.

This clonotype appeared a few times. CDR3 sequence reads: CASSHAVGGAEGYTF. The CDR3 DNA reads TGCGCCAGCAGCCACGCCGTAGGGGGCGCGGAAGGCTACACCTTC. The rearrangement uses TRBV4-3 and TRBJ1-2; 7 bases match TRBD1. CDR3 length equals 15 residues. CDR1 is LGHNA, CDR2 YSLEER, per germline. V lost 3 bases, J lost 8 bases, and 12 bases stayed unmatched.

In its sample, this clonotype was seen many times. The CDR3 nucleotides read TGTGCCAGCAGCTTGAGCGACTCCTACAATGAGCAGTTCTTC. It yields the protein CASSLSDSYNEQFF. The chain links TRBV7-9 to TRBJ2-1, with D unresolved. The V end lost 3 bases, the J end lost 0 bases, and 6 bases lay between the germline ends. Germline values: CDR1 SEHNR, CDR2 FQNEAQ (reference sequence). There are 14 residues in the CDR3.

The chain's CDR3 is CASSPGTGNKAFF. In DNA form, the CDR3 reads TGTGCCAGCAGCCCGGGGACAGGGAATAAAGCTTTCTTT. This chain uses TRBV13 with TRBJ1-1; 9 nucleotides match TRBD1. The CDR3 is 13 residues long. Germline V gene data show CDR1 as PRHDT and CDR2 as FYEKMQ (reference sequence). V lost 5 bases, J lost 9 bases, and 7 bases stayed unmatched. The whole variable domain, filled in from reference TRBV13 and TRBJ1-1, reads AAGVIQSPRHLIKEKRETATLKCYPIPRHDTVYWYQQGPGQDPQFLISFYEKMQSDKGSIPDRFSAQQFSDYHSELNMSSLELGDSALYFCASSPGTGNKAFFGQGTRLTVV.

This clonotype was seen a handful of times. V usage is TRBV29-1 and J usage is TRBJ2-5; possible D gene TRBD2, 5 bases. V was clipped by 3 bases and J by 9 bases, with 8 bases between them. Germline V lookup: CDR1 SQVTM, CDR2 ANQGSEA. CDR3 size: 10 residues. Here the CDR3 reads CSVDSEAQYF. DNA for the CDR3: TGCAGCGTTGATTCGGAGGCCCAGTACTTC.

This clonotype was detected only a few times. CDR3 residues: CASRRTSGGQETQYF. The DNA for the CDR3 is TGTGCCAGCAGAAGGACTAGCGGGGGCCAAGAGACCCAGTACTTC. This sequence joins TRBV2 and TRBJ2-5; TRBD2 matches 13 bases. Germline CDR1 and CDR2: SNHLY and FYNNEI. After removal of 6 bases from V and 1 base from J, the junction contained 2 bases not matched to a gene. The CDR3 runs to 15 residues.

The chain uses TRBV6-1 and TRBJ1-3; D is unclear. This CDR3 comprises 14 residues. Trimming pared 2 bases from V and 5 bases from J, leaving 10 bases between. The germline V gene has CDR1 MNHNS and CDR2 SASEGT. In nucleotides, the CDR3 is TGTGCCAGCAGTGAAAATGGGGTCAGAAACACCATATATTTT. Translating gives CASSENGVRNTIYF.

This clonotype was observed once. V usage is TRBV3-1 and J usage is TRBJ1-2; no reliable D call. V was pared by 1 base and J by 8 bases, with 8 bases between. Germline V gives CDR1 LGHDT, CDR2 YNNKEL (reference sequence). The CDR3 covers 12 residues. In DNA form, the CDR3 reads TGTGCCAGCAGCCAAGTCCTAAGGGGCTACACCTTC. Translated, it gives CASSQVLRGYTF.

V gene TRBV28 combines with J gene TRBJ2-1, with D possibly being TRBD1 or TRBD2 (5 bases each). The last part of the DNA fits TRBJ2-5 better; the J call may be wrong. Germline lookup yields CDR1 MDHEN and CDR2 SYDVKM. There are 17 residues in the CDR3. This CDR3 reads CASTSNPGVLGTETQYF. The CDR3 bases are TGTGCCAGCACCTCAAATCCCGGGGTCTTAGGGACAGAGACCCAGTACTTC.

This chain joins TRBV4-1 and TRBJ2-7; TRBD2 matches 7 bases. The CDR3 length is 15 residues. The V gene's germline CDR1 is MGHRA and CDR2 YSYEKL. V gave up 0 bases and J gave up 4 bases; unmatched junction bases: 6. The CDR3 reads CASSQEGLVLYEQYF. The CDR3 nucleotides read TGCGCCAGCAGCCAAGAAGGACTAGTTCTTTACGAGCAGTACTTC.

This clonotype has more than one count but fewer than ten. The chain is built from TRBV5-6 and TRBJ2-7; D is uncertain. V shed 3 bases and J shed 7 bases, with 11 bases lying between them. Germline CDR1 reads SGHDT; CDR2 reads YYEEEE. The CDR3 length is 12 residues. The CDR3 region has the DNA TGTGCCAGCAGCTGGGCCTTAGGGGAGCAGTACTTC. Protein product: CASSWALGEQYF. Based on the CDR3 plus reference TRBV5-6 and TRBJ2-7, the full variable domain is DAGVTQSPTHLIKTRGQQVTLRCSPKSGHDTVSWYQQALGQGPQFIFQYYEEEERQRGNFPDRFSGHQFPNYSSELNVNALLLGDSALYLCASSWALGEQYFGPGTRLTVT.

The chain links TRBV20-1 to TRBJ2-1; D tentatively fits TRBD1 or TRBD2 (5 bases each). The CDR3 sequence is 16 residues long. Germline V lookup: CDR1 DFQATT, CDR2 SNEGSKA (reference sequence). The V gene lost 0 bases and the J gene lost 5 bases, with 17 bases spanning the gap. The DNA for the CDR3 is TGCAGTGCTAGAGATGGGGGAGAGGTATTCCACAATGAGCAGTTCTTC. It codes for CSARDGGEVFHNEQFF.

This clonotype showed up just a few times. The chain combines TRBV2 with TRBJ2-5; 12 bases line up with TRBD2. After removal of 2 bases from V and 11 bases from J, the junction contained 9 bases not matched to a gene. CDR1 is SNHLY, CDR2 FYNNEI, per germline. This CDR3 is built from 15 residues. CDR3 DNA sequence: TGTGCCAGCAGTGAATATCTAGCGGGAGGGCGGGAGCAGTACTTC. Its translation: CASSEYLAGGREQYF.

This clonotype was counted ten times or more. This sequence joins TRBV27 and TRBJ1-4; D is undetermined. There are 14 residues in the CDR3. The V and J ends lost 8 bases and 0 bases respectively, with 10 bases between them. Germline lookup yields CDR1 MNHEY and CDR2 SMNVEV (reference sequence). The CDR3 nucleotides read TGTGCCAGCTCACCAGAGGCAACTAATGAAAAACTGTTTTTT. Its translation is CASSPEATNEKLFF.

This clonotype has a handful of counts. The chain combines TRBV7-2 with TRBJ2-2; 7 positions agree with TRBD1. With 5 bases clipped from V and 8 bases from J, the junction kept 20 bases outside the gene matches. This CDR3 has 18 residues. CDR1 is SGHTA and CDR2 is FQGNSA in the germline V gene. As DNA, the CDR3 is TGTGCCAGCAGCCAAAGCCGGGGACAGTCAAGGGTAGGGGGGGAGCTGTTTTTT. Amino acid sequence: CASSQSRGQSRVGGELFF.

This clonotype was seen only a few times. The chain combines TRBV7-9 with TRBJ2-7, with 7 nucleotides matching TRBD1. The length of the CDR3 is 14 residues. CDR1 and CDR2 from the germline V gene are SEHNR and FQNEAQ (reference sequence). Losses at the gene ends were 5 bases for V and 0 bases for J; bases not matched to a gene: 4. CDR3 in amino acids: CASSAGTVSYEQYF. DNA for the CDR3: TGTGCCAGCAGCGCCGGGACAGTCTCCTACGAGCAGTACTTC.

With respect to this clonotype: Germline and junction disagree at one end, which may indicate a read error. The chain uses TRBV7-3 and TRBJ1-1; D gene uncertain. The CDR3 spans 14 residues. CDR1 is SGHTA and CDR2 is FQGTGA in the germline V gene. The CDR3 protein is CASSLSGSGTEAFF. CDR3 DNA: TGTGCCAGTAGCTTAAGCGGGAGCGGGACTGAAGCTTTCTTT.